The 17 T cell receptor beta chains reported below all come from one sample, sequenced in a study of blood T cells in healthy people across ages. The use of a sample-barcoded 5' primer and a J-beta primer mix characterized a second PCR of about 6 to 12 cycles. TCRdb fed the 5' RACE reads into MiXCR, producing one record per CDR3 protein. The sample records 1.8 million or so distinct CDR3 sequences, more than 35% being singletons. Input material: blood. The receptors here all came from a human donor in good health.

The table lists this clonotype with a few counts. This chain connects TRBV20-1 to TRBJ1-2, with 7 bases aligning to TRBD1. The junction had 6 bases not matched to a gene; V was cut back by 4 bases and J by 4 bases. This CDR3 is 13 amino acids long. Germline V gives CDR1 DFQATT, CDR2 SNEGSKA (reference sequence). The CDR3 here is CSATLRGGYGYTF. The CDR3 nucleotides read TGCAGTGCTACCCTCAGGGGGGGCTATGGCTACACCTTC.

The rearrangement links TRBV18 to TRBJ1-2; D may be TRBD1 (6 bases). Germline lookup yields CDR1 KGHSH and CDR2 LQKENI. This CDR3 has 14 residues. V gave up 3 bases and J gave up 4 bases, with 12 bases separating them. The CDR3 DNA follows: TGTGCCAGCTCACCTGGAGGACAGCTCTATGGCTACACCTTC. Its translation is CASSPGGQLYGYTF.

V usage is TRBV27 and J usage is TRBJ1-5, with TRBD1 identical over 8 bases. Germline V lookup: CDR1 MNHEY, CDR2 SMNVEV (reference sequence). The junction had 4 bases not matched to a gene; V was cut back by 6 bases and J by 6 bases. The CDR3 is 13 residues long. Here the CDR3 reads CASSPDRGQPQHF. The CDR3 DNA sequence: TGTGCCAGCAGCCCCGACAGGGGTCAGCCCCAGCATTTT.

This chain's CDR3 is CASSYYPYEQYF. As DNA, the CDR3 is TGTGCCAGCAGTTATTACCCCTACGAGCAGTACTTC. V is TRBV27 and J is TRBJ2-7; D is unclear. The CDR3 sequence is 12 residues long. Germline values: CDR1 MNHEY, CDR2 SMNVEV (reference sequence). The V gene lost 4 bases and the J gene lost 2 bases, with 6 bases spanning the gap.

This clonotype was observed a few times. This chain's CDR3 is CATHKGDQPQHF. The CDR3 coding sequence is TGTGCCACCCACAAGGGGGACCAGCCCCAGCATTTT. This chain connects TRBV25-1 to TRBJ1-5; D perhaps matches TRBD1 (6 bases). Trimming stripped 10 bases from V and 7 bases from J, with 14 bases between. This CDR3 comprises 12 residues. Germline V gives CDR1 MGHDK, CDR2 SYGVNS.

This clonotype was counted a few times. The chain joins TRBV4-3 to TRBJ2-7; the D gene could be TRBD1 or TRBD2 (5 bases each). Germline CDR1 reads LGHNA; CDR2 reads YSLEER. The CDR3 contains 17 residues. The V end lost 0 bases, the J end lost 3 bases, and 18 bases lay between the germline ends. The CDR3 nucleotides read TGCGCCAGCAGCCAAGATCTTTCGAGGGGCATGAGCTACGAGCAGTACTTC. Translating it yields CASSQDLSRGMSYEQYF.

This clonotype was picked up a small number of times. The V gene is TRBV12-3 or TRBV12-4, the J gene TRBJ1-2, with a tentative D call TRBD1 (6 bases). V lost 2 bases, J lost 8 bases, and 15 bases lay in between. The CDR3 contains 14 residues. The CDR3 spells CASSLTGTIRGYTF. CDR3 nucleotide sequence: TGTGCCAGCAGTTTAACAGGGACGATTAGGGGCTACACCTTC.

The chain joins TRBV20-1 to TRBJ2-5; maybe TRBD2 (6 bases). This CDR3 comprises 13 residues. V was shortened by 6 bases and J by 5 bases, with 16 bases between the two germline ends. From germline, CDR1 is DFQATT and CDR2 SNEGSKA (reference sequence). The CDR3 DNA reads as TGCAGTGCCCGAGGGGACTTCTTGGAGACCCAGTACTTC. It translates to CSARGDFLETQYF.

This sequence joins TRBV7-2 and TRBJ1-5; D unclear. The CDR3 totals 13 residues. Trimming removed 4 bases at V and 5 bases at J, with 9 bases between. Germline assignment: CDR1 SGHTA and CDR2 FQGNSA. The CDR3 coding sequence is TGTGCCAGCAGCTCGAGAGATTATCAGCCCCAGCATTTT. This encodes CASSSRDYQPQHF.

This clonotype was found a few times. This chain uses TRBV29-1 with TRBJ2-3, with no clear D. The CDR3 is 17 residues long. V shed 4 bases and J shed 2 bases, with 22 bases lying between them. CDR1 and CDR2 (germline): SQVTM, ANQGSEA. CDR3 DNA sequence: TGCAGCGTTGGTCCTTATCCGACGGAGCCATACACAGATACGCAGTATTTT. Amino acids: CSVGPYPTEPYTDTQYF.

V usage is TRBV20-1 and J usage is TRBJ1-6; 7 bases line up with TRBD1. Unmatched junction bases numbered 4, after V lost 2 bases and J lost 6 bases. The CDR3 loop spans 14 amino acids. Germline CDR1 and CDR2: DFQATT and SNEGSKA (reference sequence). CDR3 loop: CSARSGQANSPLHF. In nucleotides, the CDR3 is TGCAGTGCTAGATCCGGACAGGCTAATTCACCCCTCCACTTT.

The V gene is TRBV5-1, the J gene TRBJ2-3, with 9 positions matching TRBD1. The CDR3 length is 15 residues. Unmatched junction bases numbered 8, after V lost 5 bases and J lost 4 bases. The germline V gene has CDR1 SGHRS and CDR2 YFSETQ. The CDR3 DNA is TGCGCCAGCAGTCTAGGGACAGGGTATGCAGATACGCAGTATTTT. Protein product: CASSLGTGYADTQYF. The variable domain in full, with the rest retrieved from reference TRBV5-1 and TRBJ2-3, is KAGVTQTPRYLIKTRGQQVTLSCSPISGHRSVSWYQQTPGQGLQFLFEYFSETQRNKGNFPGRFSGRQFSNSRSEMNVSTLELGDSALYLCASSLGTGYADTQYFGPGTRLTVL.

This clonotype was detected only a few times. V is TRBV14 and J is TRBJ1-1; 8 nucleotides match TRBD1. The ends lost 5 bases at V and 6 bases at J; junction bases unmatched: 14. This CDR3 is 16 amino acids long. Germline V gene data show CDR1 as SGHDN and CDR2 as FVKESK. The CDR3 reads CASSDRDRMARAEAFF. The CDR3 coding sequence is TGTGCCAGCAGCGACCGGGACAGGATGGCTCGCGCTGAAGCTTTCTTT.

The rearrangement links TRBV9 to TRBJ2-2; D remains unclear. With 3 bases removed from V and 1 base from J, the gap between germline ends came to 7 bases. From germline, CDR1 is SGDLS and CDR2 YYNGEE. The length of the CDR3 is 14 residues. The CDR3: CASSGRLNTGELFF. For the CDR3, the DNA is TGTGCCAGCAGCGGGAGATTGAACACCGGGGAGCTGTTTTTT.

This clonotype occurred a few times. The chain uses TRBV28 and TRBJ2-7; D is unclear. Germline assignment: CDR1 MDHEN and CDR2 SYDVKM. The CDR3 is 14 residues long. V was shortened by 7 bases and J by 2 bases, with 15 bases between the two germline ends. CDR3 protein: CASTRPHLAYEQYF. The CDR3 DNA reads as TGTGCCAGCACCCGACCGCATTTGGCCTACGAGCAGTACTTC.

The J gene is TRBJ1-1, the V gene TRBV6-5; D is perhaps TRBD1 (6 bases). This CDR3 region has 13 residues. V was clipped by 5 bases and J by 7 bases, with 14 bases between them. CDR1 MNHEY and CDR2 SVGAGI come from the germline V gene. The CDR3 sequence is CASSIYRVGEAFF. In nucleotides, the CDR3 is TGTGCCAGCAGTATATACAGGGTGGGTGAAGCTTTCTTT.

V usage is TRBV29-1 and J usage is TRBJ1-2, with 7 bases matching TRBD1. Per germline, CDR1 SQVTM and CDR2 ANQGSEA. The trim removed 4 bases at V and 6 bases at J, leaving 8 bases unmatched. This CDR3 is built from 13 residues. CDR3 in DNA: TGCAGCGTTGGAGGGGGCGTGGTAGATGGCTACACCTTC. Amino acids: CSVGGGVVDGYTF.